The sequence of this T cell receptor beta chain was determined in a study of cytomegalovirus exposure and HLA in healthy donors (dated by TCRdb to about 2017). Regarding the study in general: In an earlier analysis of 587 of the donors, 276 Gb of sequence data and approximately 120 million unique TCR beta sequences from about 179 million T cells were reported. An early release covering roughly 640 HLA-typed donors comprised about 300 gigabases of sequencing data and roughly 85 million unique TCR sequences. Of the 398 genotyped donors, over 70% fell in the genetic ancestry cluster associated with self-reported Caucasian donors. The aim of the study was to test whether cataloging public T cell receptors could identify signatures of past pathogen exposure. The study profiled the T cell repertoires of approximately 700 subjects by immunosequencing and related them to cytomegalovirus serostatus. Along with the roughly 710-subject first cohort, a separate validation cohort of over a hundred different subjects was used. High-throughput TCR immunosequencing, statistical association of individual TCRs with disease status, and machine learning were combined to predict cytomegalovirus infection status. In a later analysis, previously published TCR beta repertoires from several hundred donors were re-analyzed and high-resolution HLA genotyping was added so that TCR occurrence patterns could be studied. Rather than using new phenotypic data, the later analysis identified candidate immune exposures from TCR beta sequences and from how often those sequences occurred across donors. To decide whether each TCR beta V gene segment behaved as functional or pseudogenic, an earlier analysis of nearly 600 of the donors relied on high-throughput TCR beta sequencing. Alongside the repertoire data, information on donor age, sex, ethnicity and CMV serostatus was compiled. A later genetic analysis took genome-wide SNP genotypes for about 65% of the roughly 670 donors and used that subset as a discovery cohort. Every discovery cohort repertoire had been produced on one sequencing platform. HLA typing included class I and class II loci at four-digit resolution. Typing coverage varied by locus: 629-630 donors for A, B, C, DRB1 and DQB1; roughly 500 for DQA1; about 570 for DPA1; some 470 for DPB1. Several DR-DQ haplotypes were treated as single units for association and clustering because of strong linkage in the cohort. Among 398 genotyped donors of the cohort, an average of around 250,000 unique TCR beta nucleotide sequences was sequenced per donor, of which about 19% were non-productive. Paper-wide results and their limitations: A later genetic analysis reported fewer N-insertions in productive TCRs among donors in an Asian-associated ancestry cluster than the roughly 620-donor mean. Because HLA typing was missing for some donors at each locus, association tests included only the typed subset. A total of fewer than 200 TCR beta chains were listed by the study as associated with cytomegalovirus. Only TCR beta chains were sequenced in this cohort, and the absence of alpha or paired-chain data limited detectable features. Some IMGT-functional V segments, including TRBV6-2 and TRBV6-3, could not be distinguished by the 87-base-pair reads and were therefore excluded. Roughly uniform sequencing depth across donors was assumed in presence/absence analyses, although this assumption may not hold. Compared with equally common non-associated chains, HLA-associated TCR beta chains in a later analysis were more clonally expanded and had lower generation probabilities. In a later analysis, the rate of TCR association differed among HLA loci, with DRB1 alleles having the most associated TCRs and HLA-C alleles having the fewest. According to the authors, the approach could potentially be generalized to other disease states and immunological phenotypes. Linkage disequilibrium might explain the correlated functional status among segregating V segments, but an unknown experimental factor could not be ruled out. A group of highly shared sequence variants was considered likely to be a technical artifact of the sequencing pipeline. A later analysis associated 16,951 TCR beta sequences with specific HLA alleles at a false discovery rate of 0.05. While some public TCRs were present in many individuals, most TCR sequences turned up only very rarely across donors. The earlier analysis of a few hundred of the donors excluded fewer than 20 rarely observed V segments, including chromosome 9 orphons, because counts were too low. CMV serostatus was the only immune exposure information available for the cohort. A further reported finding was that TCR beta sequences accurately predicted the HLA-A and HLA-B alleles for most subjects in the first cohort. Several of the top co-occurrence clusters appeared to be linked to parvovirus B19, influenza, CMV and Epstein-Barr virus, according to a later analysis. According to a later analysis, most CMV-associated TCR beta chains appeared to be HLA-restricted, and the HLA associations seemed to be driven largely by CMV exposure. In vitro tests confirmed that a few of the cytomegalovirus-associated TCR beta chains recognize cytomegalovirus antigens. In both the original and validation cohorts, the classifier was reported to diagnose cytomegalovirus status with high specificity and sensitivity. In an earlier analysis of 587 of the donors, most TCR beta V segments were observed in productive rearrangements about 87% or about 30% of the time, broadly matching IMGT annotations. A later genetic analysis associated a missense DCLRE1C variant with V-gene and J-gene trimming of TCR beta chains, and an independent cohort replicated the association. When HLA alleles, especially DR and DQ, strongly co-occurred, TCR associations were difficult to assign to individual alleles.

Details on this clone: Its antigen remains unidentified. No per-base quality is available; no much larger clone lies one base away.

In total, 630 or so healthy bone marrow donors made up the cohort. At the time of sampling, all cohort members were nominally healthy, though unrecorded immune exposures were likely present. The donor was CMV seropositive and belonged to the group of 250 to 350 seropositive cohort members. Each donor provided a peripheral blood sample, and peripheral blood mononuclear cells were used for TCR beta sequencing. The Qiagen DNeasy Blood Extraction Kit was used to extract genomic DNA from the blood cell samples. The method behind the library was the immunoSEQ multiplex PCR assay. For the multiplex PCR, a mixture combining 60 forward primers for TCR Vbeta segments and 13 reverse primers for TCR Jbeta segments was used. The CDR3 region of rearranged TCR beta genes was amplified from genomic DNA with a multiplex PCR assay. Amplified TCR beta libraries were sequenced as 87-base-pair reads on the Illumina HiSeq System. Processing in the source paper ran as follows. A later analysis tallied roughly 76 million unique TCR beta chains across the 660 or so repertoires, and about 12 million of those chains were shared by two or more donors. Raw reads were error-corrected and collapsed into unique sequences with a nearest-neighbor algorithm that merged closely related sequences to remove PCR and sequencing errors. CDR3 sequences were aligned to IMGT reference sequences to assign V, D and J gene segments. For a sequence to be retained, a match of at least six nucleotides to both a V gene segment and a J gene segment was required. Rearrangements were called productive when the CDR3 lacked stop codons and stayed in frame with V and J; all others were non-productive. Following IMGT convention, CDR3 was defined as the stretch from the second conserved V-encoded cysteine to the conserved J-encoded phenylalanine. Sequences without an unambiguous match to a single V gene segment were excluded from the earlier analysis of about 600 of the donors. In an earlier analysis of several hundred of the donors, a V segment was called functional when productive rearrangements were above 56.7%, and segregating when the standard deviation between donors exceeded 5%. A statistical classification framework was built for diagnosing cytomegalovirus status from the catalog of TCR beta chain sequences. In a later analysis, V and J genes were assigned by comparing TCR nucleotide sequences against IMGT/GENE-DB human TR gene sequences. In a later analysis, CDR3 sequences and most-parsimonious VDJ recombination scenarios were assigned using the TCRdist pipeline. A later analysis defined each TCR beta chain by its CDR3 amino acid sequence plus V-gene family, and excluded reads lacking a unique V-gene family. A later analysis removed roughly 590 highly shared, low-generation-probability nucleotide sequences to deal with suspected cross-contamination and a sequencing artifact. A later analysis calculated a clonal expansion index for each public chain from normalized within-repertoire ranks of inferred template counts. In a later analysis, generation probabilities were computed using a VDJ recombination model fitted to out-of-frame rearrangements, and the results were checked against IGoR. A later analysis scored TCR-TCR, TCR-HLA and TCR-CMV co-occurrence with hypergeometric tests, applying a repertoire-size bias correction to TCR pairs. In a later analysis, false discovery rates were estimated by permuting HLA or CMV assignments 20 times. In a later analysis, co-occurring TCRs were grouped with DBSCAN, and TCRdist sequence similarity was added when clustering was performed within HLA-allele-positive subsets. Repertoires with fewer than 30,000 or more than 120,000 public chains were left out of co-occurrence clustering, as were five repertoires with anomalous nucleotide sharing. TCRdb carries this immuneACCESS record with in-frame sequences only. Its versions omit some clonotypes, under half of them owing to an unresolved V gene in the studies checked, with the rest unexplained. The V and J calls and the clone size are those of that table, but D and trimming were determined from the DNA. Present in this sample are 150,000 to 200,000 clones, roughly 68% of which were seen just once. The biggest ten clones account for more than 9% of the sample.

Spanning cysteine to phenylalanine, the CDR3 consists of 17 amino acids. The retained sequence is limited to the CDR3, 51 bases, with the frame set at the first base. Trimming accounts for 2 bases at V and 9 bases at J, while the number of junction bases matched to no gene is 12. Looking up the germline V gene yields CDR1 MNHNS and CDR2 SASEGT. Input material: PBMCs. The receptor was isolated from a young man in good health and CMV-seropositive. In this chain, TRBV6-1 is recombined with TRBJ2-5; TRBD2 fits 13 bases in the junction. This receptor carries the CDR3 CASSESRVLAGGWAQYF. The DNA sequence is TGTGCCAGCAGTGAATCGAGGGTACTAGCGGGAGGGTGGGCCCAGTACTTC.